This entry is about one TCR beta chain. Between the trimmed V and J ends, which lost 1 base and 3 bases, there was a span of 9 bases. This CDR3 is 14 amino acids long. The germline V gene encodes CDR1 SGHTA and CDR2 FQGNSA. The sample originates from a study of blood T cell repertoires in COVID-19. Study-wide context: Sites in the United States, Italy and Spain provided acute and convalescent COVID-19 samples. T cells, B-cell-depleted T cells, or PBMCs provided the cDNA or gDNA that served as material.

Original methodology: Nucleated cell counts were estimated from reference gene primer amplification. Profiled with immunoSEQ multiplex PCR; TCRdb holds only in-frame clones, not every one. V and J calls and clone size are copied from that table; D and trimming were computed from the DNA. The table shows roughly 87,000 clones, with about 83% occurring only once. V and J are TRBV7-2 and TRBJ1-2; tentative D call: TRBD1 (6 bases). The sequence derives from a human donor in a cohort sampled during active COVID-19. The source material was peripheral blood. CDR3 sequence (DNA): TGTGCCAGCAGCTTAGAGGGGGATCACTATGGCTACACCTTC. Protein: CASSLEGDHYGYTF.